This entry lists 9 T cell receptor beta chains sequenced from one sample in a study of blood T cells in healthy people across ages. A second PCR of 7 to 11 cycles used a sample-barcoded 5' primer and a J-beta primer mix. TCRdb redid the calling of the 5' RACE reads with MiXCR, one entry per CDR3 protein. The sample consists of about 580,000 distinct CDR3 sequences, 45% to 55% of them appearing once. Sequenced: blood. Receptors originate from an elderly man in good health.

The chain joins TRBV12-3 or TRBV12-4 to TRBJ2-6; no clear D gene. The CDR3 totals 19 residues. Trimming removed 6 bases from V and 0 bases from J, with 21 bases in between. The CDR3 loop is CASSPGSWLNPSGANVLTF. The CDR3, as DNA: TGTGCCAGCAGCCCCGGTTCTTGGCTCAACCCCTCTGGGGCCAACGTCCTGACTTTC.

This chain connects TRBV3-1 to TRBJ2-5, with D tentatively TRBD1 (6 bases). The V and J ends lost 1 base and 0 bases respectively, with 9 bases between them. CDR3 length equals 15 residues. Germline CDR1 LGHDT, CDR2 YNNKEL (reference sequence). CDR3 DNA: TGTGCCAGCAGCCAAGCTGGGACAAACCAAGAGACCCAGTACTTC. Its translation is CASSQAGTNQETQYF.

There are a few counts of this clonotype. The chain employs TRBV29-1 and TRBJ2-2, with D unresolved. The germline gives CDR1 SQVTM, CDR2 ANQGSEA. The CDR3 consists of 14 residues. The V end was cut by 7 bases, the J end by 4 bases, with 16 bases between. CDR3 bases: TGCAGCGCCAGAGCATTAGGCACCACCGGGGAGCTGTTTTTT. It encodes CSARALGTTGELFF.

The genes are TRBV5-1 and TRBJ1-2; the D gene is possibly TRBD1 (6 bases). The V end lost 0 bases, the J end lost 8 bases, and 11 bases lay between the germline ends. The CDR3 consists of 13 residues. Germline CDR1 reads SGHRS; CDR2 reads YFSETQ. CDR3: CASSLDVGGGYTF. The CDR3 coding sequence is TGCGCCAGCAGCTTGGATGTCGGGGGCGGCTACACCTTC.

CDR3 nucleotides: TGTGCCAGCAGTTACTCGGCTAGCGGGGGGGCTAATGGTCAGTTCTTC. Its protein is CASSYSASGGANGQFF. The chain links TRBV6-2 or TRBV6-3 to TRBJ2-1; 12 positions agree with TRBD2. The ends lost 0 bases at V and 13 bases at J; junction bases unmatched: 10. In germline, CDR1 is MNHEY, CDR2 SVGEGT. The length of the CDR3 is 16 residues.

The chain links TRBV20-1 to TRBJ1-5; 8 nucleotides align to TRBD1. CDR1 is DFQATT and CDR2 is SNEGSKA in the germline V gene (reference sequence). This CDR3 is 12 amino acids long. CDR3 region: CSAGQGNQPQHF. For the CDR3, the DNA is TGCAGCGCGGGACAGGGCAATCAGCCCCAGCATTTT.

This clonotype came up a few times. The CDR3 region is CSVARRQSLYNEQFF. Here the CDR3 DNA reads TGCAGCGTTGCGCGCCGACAGAGCCTCTACAATGAGCAGTTCTTC. This chain links TRBV29-1 with TRBJ2-1; tentatively, D is TRBD1 (5 bases). Trimming took off 4 bases at V and 3 bases at J, with 16 bases between the two ends. Germline assignment: CDR1 SQVTM and CDR2 ANQGSEA. This CDR3 is 15 amino acids long.

This clonotype was observed a handful of times. This chain uses TRBV6-6 with TRBJ2-5; no clear D gene. This CDR3 contains 10 residues. Germline CDR1 reads MNHNY; CDR2 reads SVGAGI (reference sequence). The V gene lost 7 bases and the J gene lost 4 bases, with 4 bases spanning the gap. The CDR3 protein is CASKGETQYF. The CDR3 nucleotides read TGTGCCAGCAAAGGAGAGACCCAGTACTTC.

This clonotype was observed a handful of times. V usage is TRBV20-1 and J usage is TRBJ2-1, with D maybe TRBD2 (6 bases). This CDR3 spans 12 amino acids. The germline gives CDR1 DFQATT, CDR2 SNEGSKA (reference sequence). The CDR3 nucleotides are TGCAAGGGACTGAAAGACGGGGATGAGCAGTTCTTC. The encoded protein is CKGLKDGDEQFF.